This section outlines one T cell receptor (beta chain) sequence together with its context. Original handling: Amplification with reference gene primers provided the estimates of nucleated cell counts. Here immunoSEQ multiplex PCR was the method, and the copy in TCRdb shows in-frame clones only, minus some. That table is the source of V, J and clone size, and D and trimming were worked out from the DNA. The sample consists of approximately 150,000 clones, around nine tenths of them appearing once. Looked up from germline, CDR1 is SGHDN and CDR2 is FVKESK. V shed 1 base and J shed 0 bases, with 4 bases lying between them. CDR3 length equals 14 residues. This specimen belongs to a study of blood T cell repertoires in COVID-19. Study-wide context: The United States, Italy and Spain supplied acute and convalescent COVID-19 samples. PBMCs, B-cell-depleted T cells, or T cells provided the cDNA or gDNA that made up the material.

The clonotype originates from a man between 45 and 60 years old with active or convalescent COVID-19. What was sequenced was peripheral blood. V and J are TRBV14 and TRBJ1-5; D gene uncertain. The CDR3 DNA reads TGTGCCAGCAGCCAAGGTCATAGCAATCAGCCCCAGCATTTT. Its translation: CASSQGHSNQPQHF.